Following are 20 T cell receptor beta chains from one sample sequenced in a study of beta chain features in type 1 diabetes. Study-level results: TCRB CDR3 length was moderately but significantly reduced in all four CD4+ subsets of Type 1 diabetes patients.

TCRB transcripts that were expressed got sequenced, as all of the isolated RNA had been reverse transcribed. Sequencing used immunoSEQ multiplex PCR; TCRdb keeps in-frame clones, though not all of them. The top ten hold over 0.008% of the sample, which has a few hundred thousand clones, 10% to 15% seen once. Which antigens these TCRs recognize remains unknown. The sample comprised naive CD4+ T cells from blood. The source is a woman younger than 30 with type 1 diabetes.

The rearrangement uses TRBV4-2 and TRBJ1-5; the match to TRBD1 covers 7 bases. From germline, CDR1 is LGHNA and CDR2 YNFKEQ. CDR3 size: 15 residues. V was clipped by 3 bases and J by 5 bases; unmatched bases: 7. The CDR3 DNA follows: TGTGCCAGCAGCCAGCCCGACAGGGACGATCAGCCCCAGCATTTT. It codes for CASSQPDRDDQPQHF.

This clone was found a few times. Other DNA sequences in this sample translate to the same CDR3. V usage is TRBV9 and J usage is TRBJ1-2, with D perhaps matching TRBD1 (5 bases). This CDR3 spans 13 amino acids. Trimming took off 0 bases at V and 8 bases at J, with 11 bases between the two ends. Germline CDR1 SGDLS, CDR2 YYNGEE. CDR3 protein: CASSVGQGGGYTF. For the CDR3, the DNA is TGTGCCAGCAGCGTAGGGCAGGGTGGGGGCTACACCTTC.

The chain employs TRBV7-9 and TRBJ2-7, with a tentative D call TRBD2 (5 bases). The CDR3 length is 12 residues. V gave up 6 bases and J gave up 5 bases, with 11 bases separating them. Germline V CDR1 and CDR2: SEHNR, FQNEAQ (reference sequence). CDR3 bases: TGTGCCAGCAGGGCGGGCCGGAACGAGCAGTACTTC. As protein: CASRAGRNEQYF. The full variable domain, in which reference TRBV7-9 and TRBJ2-7 provide the parts outside the CDR3, is DTGVSQNPRHKITKRGQNVTFRCDPISEHNRLYWYRQTLGQGPEFLTYFQNEAQLEKSRLLSDRFSAERPKGSFSTLEIQRTEQGDSAMYLCASRAGRNEQYFGPGTRLTVT.

This clone was seen a few times. The genes are TRBV30 and TRBJ2-1, with D possibly matching TRBD2 (6 bases). Germline V gene data show CDR1 as GTSNPN and CDR2 as SVGIG (reference sequence). V dropped 5 bases and J dropped 7 bases, with 15 bases sitting between them. CDR3 size: 13 residues. CDR3 in DNA: TGTGCCTGGGACAGCATTGGGGGGAATGAGCAGTTCTTC. Residues: CAWDSIGGNEQFF.

The V call is TRBV28, the J call TRBJ2-7; D call uncertain. Germline V lookup: CDR1 MDHEN, CDR2 SYDVKM. The CDR3 sequence is 12 residues long. Trimming removed 6 bases from V and 3 bases from J, with 9 bases in between. Written as DNA, the CDR3 is TGTGCCAGCAGCAAGCCGGGCTACGAGCAGTACTTC. Protein: CASSKPGYEQYF.

The gene calls are TRBV5-4 and TRBJ2-7; 10 nucleotides line up with TRBD1. The CDR3 covers 15 residues. Trimming removed 4 bases from V and 3 bases from J; junction bases left unmatched: 7. Germline CDR1 and CDR2: SGHNT and YYREEE (reference sequence). The CDR3 bases are TGTGCCAGCAGCCGTGACAGGGGGCGAAGCTACGAGCAGTACTTC. Residues: CASSRDRGRSYEQYF. Complete variable domain (other parts from reference TRBV5-4 and TRBJ2-7): ETGVTQSPTHLIKTRGQQVTLRCSSQSGHNTVSWYQQALGQGPQFIFQYYREEENGRGNFPPRFSGLQFPNYSSELNVNALELDDSALYLCASSRDRGRSYEQYFGPGTRLTVT.

The chain employs TRBV6-1 and TRBJ2-7, with TRBD2 identical over 13 bases. This CDR3 has 11 amino acids. CDR1 and CDR2 from the germline V gene are MNHNS and SASEGT. The CDR3 DNA reads as TGTACGACTAGCGGGGGGTACGAGCAGTACTTC. Protein product: CTTSGGYEQYF.

This sequence joins TRBV18 and TRBJ1-5; TRBD1 agrees at 11 bases. V was clipped by 3 bases and J by 7 bases; unmatched bases: 5. Per the germline V gene, CDR1 is KGHSH and CDR2 is LQKENI. The CDR3 loop spans 15 amino acids. The CDR3: CASSPPGQGGQPQHF. The CDR3 bases are TGTGCCAGCTCACCGCCGGGACAGGGGGGGCAGCCCCAGCATTTT.

The sample holds a few counts of this clone. This chain uses TRBV5-6 with TRBJ2-2; TRBD1 agrees at 9 bases. Germline assignment: CDR1 SGHDT and CDR2 YYEEEE. V lost 3 bases to trimming and J lost 5 bases; unmatched junction nucleotides: 2. The CDR3 extends over 14 amino acids. CDR3 nucleotides: TGTGCCAGCAGCTGGGACAGGGTAACCGGGGAGCTGTTTTTT. Residues: CASSWDRVTGELFF.

This clone has a handful of counts. The chain is built from TRBV21-1 and TRBJ1-1. TRBV21-1 is deemed a pseudogene. The CDR3 contains 14 residues. CDR3 in DNA: TGTGCCAGCAGCAGCCATAGGTCCGGGGGTGGAGCTTTCTTT. This encodes CASSSHRSGGGAFF.

A few counts support this clone. J is TRBJ1-2 and V is TRBV11-3; TRBD1 agrees at 8 bases. Germline lookup yields CDR1 SGHNT and CDR2 YENEEA. The CDR3 contains 13 residues. The V gene end was trimmed by 5 bases and the J gene end by 2 bases; junction bases not matched to a gene: 1. The CDR3 nucleotides read TGTGCCAGCAGCAGGACAGGGAACTATGGCTACACCTTC. Its protein product is CASSRTGNYGYTF.

V usage is TRBV7-2 and J usage is TRBJ2-1; 9 bases line up with TRBD2. V gave up 5 bases and J gave up 8 bases; unmatched junction bases: 13. The CDR3 is 16 residues long. Per the germline V gene, CDR1 is SGHTA and CDR2 is FQGNSA. In DNA, the CDR3 is TGTGCCAGCAGCAAGACTAGCGGCAAAGGGATATATGAGCAGTTCTTC. Translating gives CASSKTSGKGIYEQFF.

This clone was picked up a small number of times. The chain couples TRBV6-6 to TRBJ1-2; D is perhaps TRBD1 (5 bases). Germline loops: CDR1 MNHNY, CDR2 SVGAGI (reference sequence). Trimming removed 8 bases at V and 4 bases at J, with 11 bases between. The CDR3 runs to 12 residues. The CDR3 region has the DNA TGTGCCAGCGGTCAGGGCCTCTATGGCTACACCTTC. Protein: CASGQGLYGYTF.

V is TRBV7-6 and J is TRBJ2-5; 13 positions agree with TRBD2. The CDR3 runs 16 residues. The V gene end was trimmed by 1 base and the J gene end by 2 bases; junction bases not matched to a gene: 1. Germline-derived CDR1 and CDR2 are SGHVS and FNYEAQ. The CDR3 sequence is CASSLGGLAGQETQYF. CDR3 in DNA: TGTGCCAGCAGCTTAGGGGGACTAGCGGGGCAAGAGACCCAGTACTTC.

The chain joins TRBV18 to TRBJ2-7; possibly TRBD2 for D (6 bases). Per the germline V gene, CDR1 is KGHSH and CDR2 is LQKENI. Trimming stripped 4 bases from V and 5 bases from J, with 9 bases between. The length of the CDR3 is 12 residues. The CDR3 protein is CASSRGEHEQYF. CDR3 DNA sequence: TGTGCCAGCTCACGGGGGGAGCACGAGCAGTACTTC.

This sequence joins TRBV29-1 and TRBJ2-2; tentatively, D is TRBD1 (6 bases). Between the trimmed V and J ends, which lost 4 bases and 2 bases, there was a span of 11 bases. CDR1 is SQVTM, CDR2 ANQGSEA, per germline. This CDR3 contains 14 residues. The DNA of the CDR3 is TGCAGCGTTGGTCGGGACACAAACACCGGGGAGCTGTTTTTT. This translates into CSVGRDTNTGELFF.

This clone has only a few counts. The genes are TRBV29-1 and TRBJ2-7; 8 bases match TRBD2. The V and J ends lost 6 bases and 4 bases, in that order; junction bases with no gene match: 8. This CDR3 spans 13 amino acids. Germline V gene data show CDR1 as SQVTM and CDR2 as ANQGSEA. CDR3 loop: CSVGGGVRYEQYF. In nucleotides, the CDR3 is TGCAGCGTCGGGGGGGGAGTGAGGTACGAGCAGTACTTC.

This clone was counted between two and nine times. This chain connects TRBV10-3 to TRBJ2-3, with D maybe TRBD1 (7 bases). Germline assignment: CDR1 ENHRY and CDR2 SYGVKD. The V end lost 9 bases, the J end lost 8 bases, and 27 bases lay between the germline ends. The CDR3 is 16 amino acids. CDR3 nucleotide sequence: TGTGCCATACGAGAGCGGATGACAGGGAGGTCGGCTACGCAGTATTTT. Its protein is CAIRERMTGRSATQYF.

This clone was counted only a few times. CDR3 amino acids: CATSGSTDTQYF. In DNA form, the CDR3 reads TGTGCCACCTCGGGTAGCACAGATACGCAGTATTTT. The V call is TRBV6-5, the J call TRBJ2-3; unclear D gene. V lost 10 bases, J lost 0 bases, and 8 bases lay in between. CDR1 is MNHEY, CDR2 SVGAGI, per germline. CDR3 length: 12 residues.

This clone was detected only a few times. This chain joins TRBV29-1 and TRBJ2-1, with 11 positions matching TRBD2. Germline V gene lookup returns CDR1 SQVTM and CDR2 ANQGSEA. V dropped 7 bases and J dropped 0; count of bases not matched to a gene: 5. The CDR3 runs 15 residues. The CDR3 protein is CSAVAGGPSYNEQFF. The CDR3 DNA reads TGCAGCGCCGTAGCGGGAGGGCCCTCCTACAATGAGCAGTTCTTC.